Listed below are T cell receptor beta chains from one sample, sequenced in a study of blood T cell repertoires in COVID-19. The assay was immunoSEQ multiplex PCR, and TCRdb's table has in-frame clones only and misses some. The repertoire holds approximately 170,000 clones, with 70% to 90% as singletons. Source material: peripheral blood. These TCRs come from a human donor in a cohort sampled during active COVID-19. Each CDR3 is given with its conserved first and last residue. Fields, in order: CDR3 protein, CDR3 DNA, D gene, clone size, V gene, J gene. The D gene is left open where the match is weak. Rows give clone size only sometimes, using once, few, many, or a class for an expanded clone.

CATSNVAGGGYTF	TGTGCCACCAGTAATGTGGCAGGGGGCGGCTACACCTTC	TRBD1	NA	TRBV24-1	TRBJ1-2
CASSLVPYEQYF	TGTGCCAGCAGCTTAGTCCCATACGAGCAGTACTTC	NA	NA	TRBV7-2	TRBJ2-7
CASSTSVEQFF	TGTGCCAGCAGCACTAGCGTTGAGCAGTTCTTC	TRBD2	NA	TRBV7-2	TRBJ2-1
CASSSKGQGAYEQYF	TGTGCCAGTAGTTCAAAGGGACAGGGGGCCTACGAGCAGTACTTC	TRBD1	NA	TRBV19	TRBJ2-7
CASSQTLASQETQYF	TGTGCCAGCAGCCAAACTCTAGCGTCCCAAGAGACCCAGTACTTC	NA	NA	TRBV7-8	TRBJ2-5
CASSGQARQPQHF	TGTGCCAGCAGTGGACAGGCACGGCAGCCCCAGCATTTT	NA	NA	TRBV2	TRBJ1-5
CASSPLPGISGNTIYF	TGTGCCAGCAGCCCCCTTCCAGGGATCTCTGGAAACACCATATATTTT	NA	NA	TRBV7-9	TRBJ1-3
CASRRGTSTDTQYF	TGCGCTTCCCGTCGGGGAACTAGCACAGATACGCAGTATTTT	NA	NA	TRBV5-1	TRBJ2-3
CASSLGQGIDTQYF	TGCGCCAGCAGCTTGGGTCAGGGGATAGATACGCAGTATTTT	NA	NA	TRBV5-1	TRBJ2-3
CASSPEANYGYTF	TGTGCCAGCTCACCGGAGGCTAACTATGGCTACACCTTC	NA	once	TRBV18	TRBJ1-2
CASSLTESGTSGNTDTQYF	TGCGCCAGCAGCTTAACAGAGTCCGGGACTAGCGGGAACACAGATACGCAGTATTTT	TRBD2	NA	TRBV5-1	TRBJ2-3
CASSPYGTRTYNEQFF	TGTGCCAGCAGTCCCTATGGGACTAGAACCTACAATGAGCAGTTCTTC	TRBD2	few	TRBV27	TRBJ2-1
CASVRGNNQPQHF	TGTGCCTCTGTCCGAGGGAACAATCAGCCCCAGCATTTT	NA	NA	TRBV7-2	TRBJ1-5
CASSQQDITEAFF	TGTGCCAGCAGCCAGCAGGATATCACCGAAGCTTTCTTT	NA	NA	TRBV7-9	TRBJ1-1
CASTPESGASYEQYF	TGTGCCAGTACGCCGGAGAGCGGGGCCTCCTACGAGCAGTACTTC	TRBD2	NA	TRBV19	TRBJ2-7
CASSLLGAPHEQYF	TGTGCCAGCAGCCTCCTGGGGGCTCCCCACGAGCAGTACTTC	NA	NA	TRBV7-9	TRBJ2-7
CASLRAPEAFF	TGTGCCTCCCTGCGGGCGCCTGAAGCTTTCTTT	NA	NA	TRBV30	TRBJ1-1
CASSFTVSYEQYF	TGTGCCAGCAGCTTTACAGTCTCCTACGAGCAGTACTTC	NA	NA	TRBV11-3	TRBJ2-7
CASSSQATGQGAVYGYTF	TGTGCCAGCAGCTCTCAAGCCACGGGACAGGGGGCCGTCTATGGCTACACCTTC	TRBD1	NA	TRBV7-9	TRBJ1-2
CASSLNNPNYGYTF	TGTGCCAGCAGCCTTAACAACCCTAACTATGGCTACACCTTC	NA	NA	TRBV14	TRBJ1-2
CASSPSGTQSSPLHF	TGTGCCAGCTCACCCTCCGGGACACAGAGTTCACCCCTCCACTTT	NA	few	TRBV18	TRBJ1-6
CASSPGWAATNEKLFF	TGTGCCAGCAGCCCGGGGTGGGCAGCAACTAATGAAAAACTGTTTTTT	NA	NA	TRBV7-9	TRBJ1-4
CASTDLRQTSNEKLFF	TGTGCCAGCACCGACCTACGACAGACCTCTAATGAAAAACTGTTTTTT	NA	NA	TRBV18	TRBJ1-4
CASSYSDYGTYYNEQFF	TGTGCCAGCAGTTACTCTGATTACGGGACTTACTACAATGAGCAGTTCTTC	NA	NA	TRBV6-2/TRBV6-3	TRBJ2-1
CASSQSGTGGWDEQFF	TGCGCCAGCAGCCAGTCCGGGACAGGGGGGTGGGATGAGCAGTTCTTC	TRBD1	NA	TRBV4-3	TRBJ2-1
CASSQGGGGNTIYF	TGCGCCAGCAGCCAAGGGGGGGGTGGAAACACCATATATTTT	NA	NA	TRBV4-3	TRBJ1-3
CASSYTTGGNEQFF	TGTGCCAGCAGTTATACTACAGGGGGAAATGAGCAGTTCTTC	TRBD1	NA	TRBV14	TRBJ2-1
CASSFGTSNTGELFF	TGTGCCAGCAGCTTTGGGACATCGAACACCGGGGAGCTGTTTTTT	NA	few	TRBV5-4	TRBJ2-2